Listed below are T cell receptor beta chains from one sample, sequenced in a study of CD8+CD57+ T cells in acquired aplastic anemia. TCRdb re-called the reads with MiXCR, one entry per CDR3 protein. The sample shows about 190,000 distinct CDR3 sequences, approximately 48% of them seen only once. The sequencing sample was made of sorted CD4+, CD8+, or CD8+CD57+ T cells (not recorded which) from PBMCs. Receptors were obtained from a human donor with aplastic anemia. Both conserved end residues are part of each CDR3. The D gene is left open where the match is weak. Size is omitted from some rows. Given values are once, few, many or a class for expanded clones.

J gene | clone size | D gene | V gene | CDR3 protein | CDR3 DNA
TRBJ1-6 | many | - | TRBV7-2 | CASSGLSIRAIGSPLHF | TGTGCCAGCAGCGGGCTTTCCATCAGGGCCATCGGTTCACCCCTCCACTTT
TRBJ2-7 | once | TRBD1 | TRBV2 | CASYSPGTEKSYKQYF | TGTGCCAGCTATAGTCCCGGGACAGAGAAGTCCTACAAGCAGTACTTC
TRBJ2-3 | many | TRBD2 | TRBV2 | CASNPAGGGDTQYF | TGTGCCAGCAATCCAGCGGGGGGGGGAGATACGCAGTATTTT
TRBJ2-5 | few | - | TRBV24-1 | CATSKGETQYF | TGTGCCACCAGCAAGGGGGAGACCCAGTACTTC
TRBJ2-7 | - | - | TRBV7-2 | CASSSHGTTYEQYF | TGTGCCAGCAGCTCGCATGGGACAACCTACGAGCAGTACTTC
TRBJ1-1 | - | TRBD1 | TRBV19 | CASSDRGTNEAFF | TGTGCCAGTAGTGACAGGGGCACTAATGAAGCTTTCTTT
TRBJ1-1 | few | - | TRBV15 | CATSRDTGGRKAFF | TGTGCCACCAGCAGAGATACTGGGGGAAGGAAGGCTTTCTTT
TRBJ1-2 | - | - | TRBV15 | CVTSRGEPRQGGYTF | TGTGTCACCAGCAGAGGTGAGCCAAGGCAAGGAGGCTACACCTTC
TRBJ2-1 | - | TRBD2 | TRBV24-1 | CATSDLAGGSSYNEQFF | TGTGCCACCAGTGATTTAGCGGGAGGGTCTTCCTACAATGAGCAGTTCTTC
TRBJ1-4 | many | - | TRBV7-8 | CASSLKVPGTNEKLFF | TGTGCCAGCAGCTTAAAGGTCCCGGGAACTAATGAAAAACTGTTTTTT
TRBJ1-1 | - | - | TRBV7-9 | CASSSGMSGTEAFF | TGTGCCAGCAGCTCGGGGATGTCGGGGACTGAAGCTTTCTTT
TRBJ2-5 | - | - | TRBV7-9 | CASSFPGRQETQYF | TGTGCCAGCAGCTTCCCGGGGAGACAAGAGACCCAGTACTTC
TRBJ1-6 | - | - | TRBV2 | CASSFFKLQDSPLHF | TGTGCCAGCAGTTTTTTTAAACTCCAGGATTCACCCCTCCACTTT
TRBJ2-7 | - | - | TRBV15 | CATSSEPTYEQYF | TGTGCCACCAGCAGCGAACCTACCTACGAGCAGTACTTC
TRBJ1-6 | - | TRBD1 | TRBV9 | CASSTTVGQGDSPLHF | TGTGCCAGCAGCACAACCGTCGGACAGGGTGATTCACCCCTCCACTTT
TRBJ2-7 | once | TRBD1 | TRBV24-1 | CATSDLRTGVFGEQYF | TGTGCCACCAGTGATTTGCGGACAGGGGTTTTTGGCGAGCAGTACTTC
TRBJ2-7 | few | TRBD1 | TRBV3-1 | CASSRPGQGIYEQYF | TGTGCCAGCAGCAGGCCGGGACAGGGCATCTACGAGCAGTACTTC
TRBJ2-6 | many | - | TRBV19 | CASSPRRVANVLTF | TGTGCCAGTAGTCCCAGACGAGTGGCCAACGTCCTGACTTTC
TRBJ1-2 | many | - | TRBV2 | CASRDAGYGYTF | TGTGCCAGCAGGGATGCGGGCTATGGCTACACCTTC
TRBJ2-5 | - | TRBD2 | TRBV24-1 | CATSETGLGSEAQYF | TGTGCCACCAGTGAAACGGGACTAGGATCGGAGGCCCAGTACTTC
TRBJ1-5 | few | TRBD1 | TRBV29-1 | CSVTRDRDNQPQHF | TGCAGCGTTACCCGGGACAGAGACAATCAGCCCCAGCATTTT
TRBJ2-1 | - | - | TRBV4-2 | CASSIDRSPYNEQFF | TGTGCCAGTAGTATAGATAGGAGCCCCTACAATGAGCAGTTCTTC
TRBJ2-1 | once | TRBD2 | TRBV11-1 | CASSLASSGPYNERQFF | TGTGCCAGCAGCTTAGCCTCTAGCGGGCCCTACAATGAGCGGCAGTTCTTC
TRBJ1-1 | - | TRBD1 | TRBV20-1 | CSARSLGTGLGNTEAFF | TGCAGTGCTAGATCTCTCGGGACAGGCTTGGGGAACACTGAAGCTTTCTTT
TRBJ1-1 | many | TRBD1 | TRBV7-2 | CASSPRIPGQAEAFF | TGTGCCAGCAGCCCCCGAATCCCGGGACAGGCTGAAGCTTTCTTT
TRBJ1-2 | few | - | TRBV24-1 | CAIGKGAGYGYTF | TGTGCCATCGGGAAAGGGGCCGGCTATGGCTACACCTTC